This TCR beta chain derives from a study of blood T cell repertoires in COVID-19. Self-reported history from a screening survey and questionnaire set each donor's cohort. Per the authors' pipeline: The authors estimated nucleated cell counts from reference gene primer amplification. Profiled with immunoSEQ multiplex PCR; TCRdb holds only in-frame clones, not every one. That table gives V, J and clone size, and the DNA gave D and trimming. The profile shows some 170,000 clones, roughly 84% of them singletons. Germline V gene sequence: CDR1 MNHNS, CDR2 SASEGT. The CDR3 length is 15 residues. The trim removed 3 bases at V and 7 bases at J, leaving 7 bases unmatched.

Sequenced material: PBMCs or T cells enriched from blood (not recorded which). The origin of this receptor is a human donor with acute COVID-19. The donor label of this sample is uncertain. The chain is built from TRBV6-1 and TRBJ2-1, with 9 bases identical to TRBD2. CDR3 nucleotides: TGTGCCAGCAGTGATTTGGGCGGGGGGGCTAATGAGCAGTTCTTC. It translates to CASSDLGGGANEQFF.